Below, 11 T cell receptor beta chains from the same sample are listed, as sequenced in a study of blood T cells in healthy people across ages. The second PCR ran about 7 to 12 cycles with a sample-barcoded 5' primer and J-beta primers. TCRdb passed the 5' RACE reads through MiXCR, listing each CDR3 protein once. The sample has 1.5 million to 2 million distinct CDR3 sequences; 40% to 55% are singletons. Sequencing used blood. Receptors were obtained from a woman aged 40 to 50 in good health.

This chain connects TRBV5-1 to TRBJ1-6; D not certain. Germline assignment: CDR1 SGHRS and CDR2 YFSETQ. This CDR3 spans 16 amino acids. V lost 4 bases and J 2 bases, leaving 13 bases between the germline ends. The CDR3 nucleotides are TGCGCCAGCAGCGACACCCGGACGGCCTATAATTCACCCCTCCACTTT. Translated, it gives CASSDTRTAYNSPLHF.

The V call is TRBV7-6, the J call TRBJ2-3; D call uncertain. Trimming took 11 bases from V and 0 from J, leaving 18 bases between them. Looked up from germline, CDR1 is SGHVS and CDR2 is FNYEAQ. The CDR3 covers 15 residues. CDR3 sequence: CAGKRQDTSTDTQYF. The DNA of the CDR3 is TGTGCCGGTAAGAGACAAGACACTAGCACAGATACGCAGTATTTT.

The chain carries TRBV13 and TRBJ2-7; 10 bases agree with TRBD1. The CDR3 length is 16 residues. Germline V gene data show CDR1 as PRHDT and CDR2 as FYEKMQ (reference sequence). With 5 bases clipped from V and 0 bases from J, the junction kept 7 bases outside the gene matches. CDR3 amino acids: CASSPKGQGSSYEQYF. The CDR3 nucleotides read TGTGCCAGCAGCCCTAAGGGACAGGGGAGCTCCTACGAGCAGTACTTC.

This chain uses TRBV20-1 with TRBJ2-3; 9 bases map to TRBD2. Germline V gene sequence: CDR1 DFQATT, CDR2 SNEGSKA (reference sequence). CDR3 length: 16 residues. CDR3: CNAQRRGGPIPDTQYF. The CDR3 nucleotides are TGCAATGCCCAGCGGCGGGGGGGCCCAATACCAGATACGCAGTATTTT.

This clonotype was counted only a few times. The chain couples TRBV4-2 to TRBJ2-3, with D possibly being TRBD1 or TRBD2 (6 bases each). The ends were cut back, 1 base at V and 0 bases at J, with 11 bases in the middle. The germline CDR1 and CDR2 sequences are LGHNA and YNFKEQ. This CDR3 has 16 amino acids. The DNA of the CDR3 is TGTGCCAGCAGCCAAGGAGGGGGGACTAGCACAGATACGCAGTATTTT. As protein: CASSQGGGTSTDTQYF.

The rearrangement links TRBV20-1 to TRBJ1-6; TRBD1 matches 8 bases. V was clipped by 0 bases and J by 7 bases; unmatched bases: 5. CDR1 is DFQATT, CDR2 SNEGSKA, per germline (reference sequence). This CDR3 is built from 15 residues. CDR3 coding DNA: TGCAGTGCTAGAGATGCTCAGGGGGCGAATTCACCCCTCCACTTT. Translated, it gives CSARDAQGANSPLHF.

This chain links TRBV28 with TRBJ2-7; unclear D gene. The germline V gene encodes CDR1 MDHEN and CDR2 SYDVKM. The CDR3 contains 13 residues. Trimming took off 7 bases at V and 4 bases at J, with 14 bases between the two ends. CDR3 sequence reads: CASKAGLLYEQYF. CDR3 in DNA: TGTGCCAGCAAGGCCGGGCTCTTATACGAGCAGTACTTC.

The sample holds a few counts of this clonotype. V gene TRBV2 combines with J gene TRBJ2-3; 7 bases align to TRBD2. Trimming cost V 8 bases and J 10 bases; bases outside gene matches: 9. The CDR3 contains 12 residues. Germline V lookup: CDR1 SNHLY, CDR2 FYNNEI. In DNA, the CDR3 is TGTGCCAGCGAGGCTACTGCGGGGGCGCAGTATTTT. This translates into CASEATAGAQYF.

This clonotype has a handful of counts. The chain has TRBV4-2 and TRBJ2-5, with a weak D call TRBD1 (6 bases). Germline CDR1 is LGHNA and CDR2 is YNFKEQ. Trimming stripped 1 base from V and 3 bases from J, with 15 bases between. The CDR3 totals 16 residues. The CDR3 sequence is CASSQGLRTAEETQYF. CDR3 in DNA: TGTGCCAGCAGCCAAGGTCTCAGGACAGCGGAAGAGACCCAGTACTTC.

V usage is TRBV6-6 and J usage is TRBJ2-1; no firm D call. With 10 bases removed from V and 8 bases from J, the gap between germline ends came to 9 bases. The germline V gene has CDR1 MNHNY and CDR2 SVGAGI (reference sequence). The CDR3 has 10 amino acids. The CDR3 region is CATAVYEQFF. CDR3 DNA sequence: TGTGCCACCGCGGTCTATGAGCAGTTCTTC.

This chain uses TRBV4-1 with TRBJ2-4; the D is unclear. The DNA end favors TRBJ2-5, so the J call may be wrong. CDR1 and CDR2 (germline): MGHRA, YSYEKL. The CDR3 loop spans 15 amino acids. CDR3 amino acids: CASSQEYYSRETQYF. The CDR3 DNA is TGCGCCAGCAGCCAAGAATACTACAGTCGGGAGACCCAGTACTTC.